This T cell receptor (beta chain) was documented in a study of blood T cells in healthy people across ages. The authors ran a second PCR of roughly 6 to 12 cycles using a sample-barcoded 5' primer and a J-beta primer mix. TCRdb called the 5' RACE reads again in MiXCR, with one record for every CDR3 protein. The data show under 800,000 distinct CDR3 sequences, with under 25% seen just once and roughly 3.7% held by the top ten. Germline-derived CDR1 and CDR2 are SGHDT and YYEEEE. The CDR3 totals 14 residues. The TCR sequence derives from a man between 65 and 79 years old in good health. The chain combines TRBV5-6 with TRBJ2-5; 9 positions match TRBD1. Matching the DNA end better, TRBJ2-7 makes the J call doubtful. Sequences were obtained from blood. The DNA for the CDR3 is TGTGCCAGCAGCCGAACCGGACAGGGGAACGAGCAGTACTTC. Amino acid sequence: CASSRTGQGNEQYF.